These 19 T cell receptor beta chains were sequenced from one sample in a study of shared clonotypes between healthy human individuals (dated by TCRdb to the early 2020s). The library relied on the immunoSEQ multiplex PCR assay. Entries here come from immuneACCESS through TCRdb and include only in-frame sequences with V and J called. Some clones fail to appear in such tables; in the studies checked, an unresolved V gene covers under half of the shortfall, and the cause of the remainder is unknown. The sample table records about 680,000 clones; 60% to 75% of these occur just once. The ten largest account for around 2% of the sample. The sample comprised memory CD4+ T cells sorted from blood. Interpreted using the paper, the cell subset or site label stands for: CD45RA-negative fraction. The source is a woman aged 25-40 years in good health.

The chain couples TRBV27 to TRBJ2-5; no clear D. From germline, CDR1 is MNHEY and CDR2 SMNVEV (reference sequence). Trimming pared 2 bases from V and 3 bases from J, leaving 7 bases between. The CDR3 spans 13 residues. CDR3 protein: CASSLRRKETQYF. The CDR3 nucleotides are TGTGCCAGCAGTTTACGGCGGAAAGAGACCCAGTACTTC.

The chain is built from TRBV19 and TRBJ2-1; tentative D call: TRBD2 (6 bases). CDR3 length: 15 residues. V was pared by 8 bases and J by 4 bases, with 18 bases between. CDR1 is LNHDA, CDR2 SQIVND, per germline (reference sequence). The chain's CDR3 is CASVGGGSGYNEQFF. As DNA, the CDR3 is TGTGCCAGTGTAGGTGGGGGGAGTGGTTACAATGAGCAGTTCTTC.

The rearrangement uses TRBV5-4 and TRBJ2-2, with D perhaps assigned TRBD1 or TRBD2 (5 bases each). Trimming removed 4 bases from V and 8 bases from J, with 21 bases in between. The CDR3 covers 16 residues. CDR1 is SGHNT, CDR2 YYREEE, per germline (reference sequence). The CDR3 sequence is CASSNGDRDARGELFF. The CDR3 nucleotides read TGTGCCAGCAGCAACGGGGACCGGGACGCCCGGGGGGAGCTGTTTTTT. Combining the CDR3 with reference TRBV5-4 and TRBJ2-2 gives the whole variable domain ETGVTQSPTHLIKTRGQQVTLRCSSQSGHNTVSWYQQALGQGPQFIFQYYREEENGRGNFPPRFSGLQFPNYSSELNVNALELDDSALYLCASSNGDRDARGELFFGEGSRLTVL.

This chain joins TRBV21-1 and TRBJ2-3; the tabulated D call, TRBD2, remains unverified against the DNA. TRBV21-1 has pseudogene status. The CDR3 totals 14 residues. CDR3 amino acids: CASSSYPYTDTQYF. CDR3 in DNA: TGTGCCAGCAGCAGCTATCCTTACACAGATACGCAGTATTTT.

The rearrangement uses TRBV2 and TRBJ2-1, with 8 positions matching TRBD2. CDR3 size: 18 residues. The V gene's germline CDR1 is SNHLY and CDR2 FYNNEI. V lost 1 base to trimming and J lost 1 base; unmatched junction nucleotides: 9. CDR3 amino acids: CASSEVAGGGLSYNEQFF. The CDR3 DNA follows: TGTGCCAGCAGTGAAGTGGCGGGAGGTGGGTTGTCCTACAATGAGCAGTTCTTC.

The rearrangement joins TRBV7-2 to TRBJ1-3; tentatively, D is TRBD1 (5 bases). Trimming left V 0 bases short and J 3 bases short, with 18 bases between. Germline V lookup: CDR1 SGHTA, CDR2 FQGNSA. The length of the CDR3 is 18 residues. The CDR3 here is CASSLAGVRGVGGNTIYF. Here the CDR3 DNA reads TGTGCCAGCAGCTTAGCTGGAGTGCGAGGGGTTGGTGGAAACACCATATATTTT.

This clone was seen a handful of times. The rearrangement joins TRBV5-1 to TRBJ2-3; D not certain. CDR1 SGHRS and CDR2 YFSETQ come from the germline V gene. The length of the CDR3 is 13 residues. V gave up 7 bases and J gave up 6 bases, with 15 bases separating them. Written as DNA, the CDR3 is TGCGCCAGCGGCGAATCGGAGTGGGATACGCAGTATTTT. This translates into CASGESEWDTQYF.

This clone has only a few counts. The rearrangement uses TRBV7-9 and TRBJ2-5; the match to TRBD2 covers 8 bases. CDR1 and CDR2 (germline): SEHNR, FQNEAQ (reference sequence). V shed 5 bases, J shed 4 bases, and the junction held 9 bases outside the gene matches. The CDR3 length is 15 residues. CDR3 nucleotides: TGTGCCAGCAGCACAGCGGGAGCCTTCGGAGAGACCCAGTACTTC. It translates to CASSTAGAFGETQYF.

This clone was seen a few times. The rearrangement links TRBV5-1 to TRBJ2-2, with 10 bases aligning to TRBD2. The ends lost 4 bases at V and 5 bases at J; junction bases unmatched: 11. The CDR3 loop spans 17 amino acids. Germline CDR1 SGHRS, CDR2 YFSETQ. The CDR3 protein is CASSIRPSGRGTGELFF. CDR3 sequence (DNA): TGCGCCAGCAGCATAAGACCTAGCGGGAGAGGGACCGGGGAGCTGTTTTTT.

The chain employs TRBV28 and TRBJ2-7; 8 bases are a match to TRBD2. J gave up 2 bases and V 7 bases, and 13 bases lay outside the gene matches. This CDR3 is 16 amino acids long. Per germline, CDR1 MDHEN and CDR2 SYDVKM. The CDR3 loop is CASITGGTRGTYEQYF. Here the CDR3 DNA reads TGTGCCAGCATCACGGGAGGGACTAGGGGAACCTACGAGCAGTACTTC.

The rearrangement joins TRBV11-3 to TRBJ2-5; TRBD1 matches 7 bases. V was clipped by 5 bases and J by 3 bases; unmatched bases: 6. This CDR3 contains 14 residues. Germline values: CDR1 SGHNT, CDR2 YENEEA. In nucleotides, the CDR3 is TGTGCCAGCAGCCTCCGGACAGGAGAAGAGACCCAGTACTTC. It encodes CASSLRTGEETQYF.

The rearrangement joins TRBV6-1 to TRBJ1-2; 7 nucleotides align to TRBD1. The trim removed 1 base at V and 6 bases at J, leaving 8 bases unmatched. This CDR3 comprises 15 residues. CDR1 and CDR2 from the germline V gene are MNHNS and SASEGT. The CDR3 DNA is TGTGCCAGCAGTGAAGAACAGGGGTATAGGGATGGCTACACCTTC. It specifies CASSEEQGYRDGYTF.

In its sample, this clone was seen once. The V gene is TRBV19, the J gene TRBJ1-5; 8 bases line up with TRBD1. V trimming: 9 bases; J trimming: 0 bases; junction bases outside the gene matches: 1. This CDR3 region has 13 residues. Germline CDR1 reads LNHDA; CDR2 reads SQIVND (reference sequence). The CDR3 sequence is CARGQGSNQPQHF. In DNA form, the CDR3 reads TGTGCCAGAGGACAGGGTAGCAATCAGCCCCAGCATTTT. Using reference TRBV19 and TRBJ1-5 for the parts outside the CDR3, the full variable domain is DGGITQSPKYLFRKEGQNVTLSCEQNLNHDAMYWYRQDPGQGLRLIYYSQIVNDFQKGDIAEGYSVSREKKESFPLTVTSAQKNPTAFYLCARGQGSNQPQHFGDGTRLSIL.

This clone came up once. The chain carries TRBV6-5 and TRBJ1-3, with D possibly being TRBD1 (5 bases). The germline V and J ends were trimmed by 5 bases and 2 bases, with 13 bases remaining between them. Germline V gene lookup returns CDR1 MNHEY and CDR2 SVGAGI. The CDR3 sequence is 15 residues long. Here the CDR3 reads CASSPGRDPGNTIYF. The CDR3 nucleotides are TGTGCCAGCAGTCCGGGGCGAGATCCTGGAAACACCATATATTTT.

The chain employs TRBV10-2 and TRBJ2-3; tentative D call: TRBD2 (5 bases). The CDR3 loop spans 15 amino acids. Germline V gene sequence: CDR1 WSHSY, CDR2 SAAADI. The V and J ends lost 7 bases and 6 bases respectively, with 20 bases between them. The CDR3 region has the DNA TGCGCCAGCACCGATGGAGGAGATTGGCGGGATACGCAGTATTTT. Protein sequence: CASTDGGDWRDTQYF.

V is TRBV11-1 and J is TRBJ1-1; TRBD1 is a possible D gene (5 bases). Germline loops: CDR1 SGHAT, CDR2 FQDESV (reference sequence). The V gene lost 2 bases and the J gene lost 5 bases, with 24 bases spanning the gap. CDR3 length: 18 amino acids. The CDR3 DNA follows: TGTGCCAGCAGCTTATGGAATAGACGGGGCCCTTCTGGGACTGAAGCTTTCTTT. This encodes CASSLWNRRGPSGTEAFF.

The chain is built from TRBV19 and TRBJ1-3, with D maybe TRBD1 (5 bases). In germline, CDR1 is LNHDA, CDR2 SQIVND (reference sequence). V was shortened by 5 bases and J by 0 bases, with 17 bases between the two germline ends. The CDR3 is 17 residues long. Written as DNA, the CDR3 is TGTGCCAGTAGTCTCGGGGCCAACCCGGGCTCTGGAAACACCATATATTTT. Translated, it gives CASSLGANPGSGNTIYF.

V is TRBV13 and J is TRBJ1-4, with 9 bases fitting TRBD1. The CDR3 extends over 16 amino acids. CDR1 and CDR2 (germline): PRHDT, FYEKMQ (reference sequence). Unmatched junction bases numbered 11, after V lost 4 bases and J lost 8 bases. CDR3 residues: CASSSAGTGKEEKLFF. The CDR3 DNA follows: TGTGCCAGCAGCTCAGCCGGGACAGGGAAGGAGGAAAAACTGTTTTTT.

The V and J genes are TRBV19 and TRBJ1-1; possible D gene TRBD1, 5 bases. Germline V lookup: CDR1 LNHDA, CDR2 SQIVND (reference sequence). V was clipped by 7 bases and J by 7 bases, with 19 bases between them. This CDR3 contains 14 residues. CDR3 sequence reads: CASTKLAPGGEAFF. The CDR3 DNA reads TGTGCCAGTACTAAACTAGCTCCCGGGGGTGAAGCTTTCTTT.